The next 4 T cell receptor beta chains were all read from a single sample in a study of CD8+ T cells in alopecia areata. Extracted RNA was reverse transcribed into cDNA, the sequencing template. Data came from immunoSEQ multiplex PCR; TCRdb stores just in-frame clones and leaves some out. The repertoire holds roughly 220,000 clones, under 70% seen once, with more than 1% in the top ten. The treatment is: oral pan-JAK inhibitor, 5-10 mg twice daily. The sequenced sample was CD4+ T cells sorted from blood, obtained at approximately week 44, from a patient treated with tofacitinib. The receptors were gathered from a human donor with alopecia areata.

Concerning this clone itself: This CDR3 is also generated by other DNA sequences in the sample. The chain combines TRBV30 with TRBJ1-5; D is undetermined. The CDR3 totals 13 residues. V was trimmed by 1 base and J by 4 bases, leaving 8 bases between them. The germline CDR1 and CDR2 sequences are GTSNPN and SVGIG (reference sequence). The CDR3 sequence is CAWSGGDNQPQHF. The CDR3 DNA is TGTGCCTGGAGTGGGGGTGATAATCAGCCCCAGCATTTT.

Here the CDR3 reads CASSPRGASLKLFF. Written as DNA, the CDR3 is TGTGCCAGCAGCCCTAGGGGGGCGAGTTTGAAACTGTTTTTT. The rearrangement uses TRBV6-1 and TRBJ1-4; D is possibly TRBD1 (6 bases). The germline CDR1 and CDR2 sequences are MNHNS and SASEGT. Deletions cut 6 bases from V and 11 bases from J, with 19 bases between. The CDR3 is 14 residues long.

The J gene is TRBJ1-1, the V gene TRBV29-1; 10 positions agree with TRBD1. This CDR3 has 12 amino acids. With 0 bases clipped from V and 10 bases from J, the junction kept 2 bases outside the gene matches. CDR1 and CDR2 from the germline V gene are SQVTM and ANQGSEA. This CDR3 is CSVEEGDRGAFF. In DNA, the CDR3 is TGCAGCGTTGAAGAGGGGGACAGGGGAGCTTTCTTT.

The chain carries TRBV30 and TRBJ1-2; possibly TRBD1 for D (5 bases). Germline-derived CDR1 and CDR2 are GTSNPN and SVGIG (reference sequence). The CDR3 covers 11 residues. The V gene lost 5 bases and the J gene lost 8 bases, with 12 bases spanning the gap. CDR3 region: CAWSRGEGYTF. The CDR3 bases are TGTGCCTGGTCAAGGGGAGAGGGCTACACCTTC.